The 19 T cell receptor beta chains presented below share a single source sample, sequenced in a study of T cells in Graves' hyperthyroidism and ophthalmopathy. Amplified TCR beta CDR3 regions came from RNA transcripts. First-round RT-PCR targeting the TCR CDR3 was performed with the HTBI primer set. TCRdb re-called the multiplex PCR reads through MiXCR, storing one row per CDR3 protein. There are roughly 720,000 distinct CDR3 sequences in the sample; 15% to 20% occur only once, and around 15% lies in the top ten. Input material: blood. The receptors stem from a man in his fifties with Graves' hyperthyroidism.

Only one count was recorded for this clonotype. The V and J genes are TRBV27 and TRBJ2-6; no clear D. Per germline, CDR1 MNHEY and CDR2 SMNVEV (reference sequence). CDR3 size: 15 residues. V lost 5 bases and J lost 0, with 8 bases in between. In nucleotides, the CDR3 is TGTGCCAGCAGTGGGTCCCGCTCTGGGGCCAACGTCCTGACTTTC. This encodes CASSGSRSGANVLTF.

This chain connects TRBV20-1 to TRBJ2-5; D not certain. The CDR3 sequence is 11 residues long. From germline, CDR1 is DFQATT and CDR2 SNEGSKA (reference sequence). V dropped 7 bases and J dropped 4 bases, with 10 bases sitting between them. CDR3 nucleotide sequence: TGCAGTGGTTTCGCGTTAGAGACCCAGTACTTC. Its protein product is CSGFALETQYF.

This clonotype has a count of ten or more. The DNA for the CDR3 is TGTGCCAGCAGCTTAGGTAGGAGGCCTACTGACACTGAAGCTTTCTTT. Protein: CASSLGRRPTDTEAFF. This rearrangement joins TRBV7-9 to TRBJ1-1; D unclear. Deletions cut 1 base from V and 3 bases from J, with 15 bases between. The length of the CDR3 is 16 residues. Germline V gene sequence: CDR1 SEHNR, CDR2 FQNEAQ (reference sequence). Full variable domain (missing parts from reference TRBV7-9 and TRBJ1-1): DTGVSQNPRHKITKRGQNVTFRCDPISEHNRLYWYRQTLGQGPEFLTYFQNEAQLEKSRLLSDRFSAERPKGSFSTLEIQRTEQGDSAMYLCASSLGRRPTDTEAFFGQGTRLTVV.

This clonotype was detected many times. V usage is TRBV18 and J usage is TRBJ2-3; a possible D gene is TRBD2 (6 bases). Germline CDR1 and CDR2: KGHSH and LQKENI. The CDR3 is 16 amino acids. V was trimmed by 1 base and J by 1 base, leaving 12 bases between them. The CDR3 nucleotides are TGTGCCAGCTCACCACTTACTAGCTTTGGCACAGATACGCAGTATTTT. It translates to CASSPLTSFGTDTQYF.

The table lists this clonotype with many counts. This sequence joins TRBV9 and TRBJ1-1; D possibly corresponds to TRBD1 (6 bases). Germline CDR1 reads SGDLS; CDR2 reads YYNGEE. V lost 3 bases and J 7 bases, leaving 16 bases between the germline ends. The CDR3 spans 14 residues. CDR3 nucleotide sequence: TGTGCCAGCAGCGCAGAGCAGGGCAGGGGTGAAGCTTTCTTT. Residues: CASSAEQGRGEAFF.

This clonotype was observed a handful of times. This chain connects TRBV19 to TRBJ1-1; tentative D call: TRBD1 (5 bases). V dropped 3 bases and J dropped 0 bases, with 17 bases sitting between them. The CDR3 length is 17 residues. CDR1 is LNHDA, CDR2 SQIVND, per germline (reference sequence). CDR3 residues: CASSIRDLFPLNTEAFF. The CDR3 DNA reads TGTGCCAGTAGTATCCGGGACCTCTTCCCCTTGAACACTGAAGCTTTCTTT. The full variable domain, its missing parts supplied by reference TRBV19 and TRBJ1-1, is DGGITQSPKYLFRKEGQNVTLSCEQNLNHDAMYWYRQDPGQGLRLIYYSQIVNDFQKGDIAEGYSVSREKKESFPLTVTSAQKNPTAFYLCASSIRDLFPLNTEAFFGQGTRLTVV.

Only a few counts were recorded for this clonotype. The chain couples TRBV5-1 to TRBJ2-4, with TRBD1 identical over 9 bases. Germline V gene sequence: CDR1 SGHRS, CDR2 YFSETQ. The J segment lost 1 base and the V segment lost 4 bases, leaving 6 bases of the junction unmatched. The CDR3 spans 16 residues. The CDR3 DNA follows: TGCGCCAGCAGCGTACAGGGGGCGGGTGCCAAAAACATTCAGTACTTC. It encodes CASSVQGAGAKNIQYF.

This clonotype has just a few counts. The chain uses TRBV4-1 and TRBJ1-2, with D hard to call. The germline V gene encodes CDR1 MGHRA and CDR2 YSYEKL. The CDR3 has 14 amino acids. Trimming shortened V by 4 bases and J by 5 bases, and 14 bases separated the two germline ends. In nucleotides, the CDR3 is TGCGCCAGCAGCCTCTCGGTGGGAACATATGGCTACACCTTC. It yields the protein CASSLSVGTYGYTF.

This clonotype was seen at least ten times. CDR3 residues: CASSTGLFERGGELFF. The CDR3 DNA is TGTGCCAGCAGTACAGGGTTATTCGAGAGGGGCGGGGAGCTGTTTTTT. The V and J genes are TRBV12-3 or TRBV12-4 and TRBJ2-2, with TRBD1 as a possible D gene (6 bases). Trimming pared 5 bases from V and 7 bases from J, leaving 20 bases between. The CDR3 has 16 amino acids.

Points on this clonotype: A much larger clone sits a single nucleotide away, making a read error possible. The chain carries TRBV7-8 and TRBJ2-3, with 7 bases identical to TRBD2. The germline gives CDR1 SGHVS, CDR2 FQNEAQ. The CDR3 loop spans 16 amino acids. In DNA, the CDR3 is TGTGCCAGCAGCTTAAACCCAGCGGGATACACAGATACGCAGTGTTTT. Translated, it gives CASSLNPAGYTDTQCF.

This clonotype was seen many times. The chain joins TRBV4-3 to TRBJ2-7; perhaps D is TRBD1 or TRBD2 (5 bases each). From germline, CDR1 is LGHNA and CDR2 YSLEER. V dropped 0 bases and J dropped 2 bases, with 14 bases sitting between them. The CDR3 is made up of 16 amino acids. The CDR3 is CASSQDVRGATYEQYF. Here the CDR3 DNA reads TGCGCCAGCAGCCAAGACGTAAGGGGAGCAACCTACGAGCAGTACTTC.

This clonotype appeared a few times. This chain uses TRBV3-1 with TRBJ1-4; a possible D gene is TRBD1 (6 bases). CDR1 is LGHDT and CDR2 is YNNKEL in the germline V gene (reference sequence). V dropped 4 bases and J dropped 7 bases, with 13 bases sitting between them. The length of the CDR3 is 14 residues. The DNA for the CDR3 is TGTGCCAGCAGCCCTACAGGGAGGGTTGAAAAACTGTTTTTT. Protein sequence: CASSPTGRVEKLFF.

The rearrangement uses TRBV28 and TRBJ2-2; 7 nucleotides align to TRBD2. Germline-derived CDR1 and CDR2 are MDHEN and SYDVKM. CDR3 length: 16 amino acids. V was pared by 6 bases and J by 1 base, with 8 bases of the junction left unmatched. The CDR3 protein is CASRAPLAENTGELFF. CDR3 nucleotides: TGTGCCAGCAGAGCCCCTCTAGCGGAGAACACCGGGGAGCTGTTTTTT.

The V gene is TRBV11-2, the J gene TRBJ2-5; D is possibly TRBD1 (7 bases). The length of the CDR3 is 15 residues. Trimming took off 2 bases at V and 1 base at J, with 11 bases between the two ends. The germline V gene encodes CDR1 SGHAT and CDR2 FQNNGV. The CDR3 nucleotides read TGTGCCAGCAGCTTACAGGGGGGACGCCAAGAGACCCAGTACTTC. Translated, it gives CASSLQGGRQETQYF.

For the CDR3, the DNA is TGCGCCAGCAGCTTGGGCGTGGGACTAGCGGGAGTTTCAGATACGCAGTATTTT. Translation gives CASSLGVGLAGVSDTQYF. The J gene is TRBJ2-3, the V gene TRBV5-1; TRBD2 aligns across 14 bases. V dropped 0 bases and J dropped 4; count of bases not matched to a gene: 7. This CDR3 has 18 residues. In germline, CDR1 is SGHRS, CDR2 YFSETQ. The entire variable domain, with the rest obtained from reference TRBV5-1 and TRBJ2-3, is as follows: KAGVTQTPRYLIKTRGQQVTLSCSPISGHRSVSWYQQTPGQGLQFLFEYFSETQRNKGNFPGRFSGRQFSNSRSEMNVSTLELGDSALYLCASSLGVGLAGVSDTQYFGPGTRLTVL.

The CDR3 coding sequence is TGTGCCAGCAGTGCCGTGGGGGGGGCCATTGAGACCCAGTACTTC. Protein product: CASSAVGGAIETQYF. The rearrangement links TRBV28 to TRBJ2-5; D is possibly TRBD2 (7 bases). Germline V gene sequence: CDR1 MDHEN, CDR2 SYDVKM. Trimming left V 5 bases short and J 5 bases short, with 18 bases between. The CDR3 length is 15 residues.

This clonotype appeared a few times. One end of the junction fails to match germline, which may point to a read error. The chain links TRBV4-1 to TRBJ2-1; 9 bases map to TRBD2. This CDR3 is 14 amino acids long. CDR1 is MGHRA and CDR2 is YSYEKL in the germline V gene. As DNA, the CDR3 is TGTGCCAGCAGCCTCTTAGCGGGAGATTTGGAGCAGTTCTTC. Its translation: CASSLLAGDLEQFF.

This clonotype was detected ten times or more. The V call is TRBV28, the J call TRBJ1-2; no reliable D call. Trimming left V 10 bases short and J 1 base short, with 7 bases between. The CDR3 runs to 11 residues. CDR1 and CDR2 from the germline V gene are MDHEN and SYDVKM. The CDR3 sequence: CATKINYGYTF. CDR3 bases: TGTGCCACCAAGATTAACTATGGCTACACCTTC.

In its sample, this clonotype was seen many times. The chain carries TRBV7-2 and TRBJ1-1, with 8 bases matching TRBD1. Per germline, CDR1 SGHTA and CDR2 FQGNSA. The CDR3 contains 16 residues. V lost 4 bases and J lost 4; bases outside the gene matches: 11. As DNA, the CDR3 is TGTGCCAGCAGCTCTCATGGACAGGGACCCGGCACTGAAGCTTTCTTT. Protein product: CASSSHGQGPGTEAFF.